These T cell receptor beta chains were read from a single sample in a study of shared clonotypes between healthy human individuals. Only in-frame clones appear in the TCRdb table, and some are missing; sequencing was by immunoSEQ multiplex PCR. This sample has 950,000 to 1,100,000 clones, with approximately 72% found just once. Sequenced material: memory CD4+ T cells sorted from blood. The origin of the receptors is a young man in good health. Each CDR3 is given with its conserved first and last residue. The order of the fields is V gene, clone size, D gene, J gene, CDR3 DNA, CDR3 protein. A D gene is named only where the DNA matches it firmly. Where a row states a size, it is once, few, many or the class of an expanded clone; other rows omit it.

v_gene: TRBV7-2
abundance: few
d_gene: .
j_gene: TRBJ2-5
CDR3nt: TGTGCCAGCAGCAGGGGGGGTCCCCTAAAAGGCCAGTACTTC
CDR3aa: CASSRGGPLKGQYF

v_gene: TRBV6-1
abundance: .
d_gene: .
j_gene: TRBJ1-1
CDR3nt: TGTGCCAGCAGCTGGGATGGGAACACTGAAGCTTTCTTT
CDR3aa: CASSWDGNTEAFF

v_gene: TRBV4-3
abundance: .
d_gene: TRBD1
j_gene: TRBJ1-4
CDR3nt: TGCGCCAGCAGCCAAGAAACAGGGGGCTCTGAAAAACTGTTTTTT
CDR3aa: CASSQETGGSEKLFF

v_gene: TRBV10-2
abundance: .
d_gene: .
j_gene: TRBJ1-6
CDR3nt: TGCGCCAGCAGTGAGTCGGGCTCGAGTTCACCCCTCCACTTT
CDR3aa: CASSESGSSSPLHF

v_gene: TRBV27
abundance: .
d_gene: .
j_gene: TRBJ1-2
CDR3nt: TGTGCCAGCAGTTTTAGAGGGGGCTATGGCTACACCTTC
CDR3aa: CASSFRGGYGYTF

v_gene: TRBV7-9
abundance: few
d_gene: TRBD1
j_gene: TRBJ2-3
CDR3nt: TGTGCCAGCAGCCGGACAGGGGGCGGCACAGATACGCAGTATTTT
CDR3aa: CASSRTGGGTDTQYF

v_gene: TRBV18
abundance: .
d_gene: .
j_gene: TRBJ1-1
CDR3nt: TGTGCCAGCTCACCACGGGACTTGAACACTGAAGCTTTCTTT
CDR3aa: CASSPRDLNTEAFF

v_gene: TRBV4-1
abundance: .
d_gene: .
j_gene: TRBJ2-5
CDR3nt: TGCGCCAGCAGCCAAGGACGAGGAATTCAAGAGACCCAGTACTTC
CDR3aa: CASSQGRGIQETQYF

v_gene: TRBV19
abundance: .
d_gene: .
j_gene: TRBJ2-7
CDR3nt: TGTGCCAGTAGTATGGGTGGGAGCACCTACGAGCAGTACTTC
CDR3aa: CASSMGGSTYEQYF

v_gene: TRBV7-3
abundance: .
d_gene: .
j_gene: TRBJ2-1
CDR3nt: TGTGCCAGCAGCTTAACGGGGACTTCCATTGAGCAGTTCTTC
CDR3aa: CASSLTGTSIEQFF

v_gene: TRBV20-1
abundance: .
d_gene: TRBD1
j_gene: TRBJ2-7
CDR3nt: TGCAGTGCAAAAACAGGGGACACACAGTACTTC
CDR3aa: CSAKTGDTQYF

v_gene: TRBV10-3
abundance: few
d_gene: .
j_gene: TRBJ2-5
CDR3nt: TGTGCCATCAGTGAGTCGGGACTCCTCGTGGAGACCCAGTACTTC
CDR3aa: CAISESGLLVETQYF

v_gene: TRBV2
abundance: few
d_gene: .
j_gene: TRBJ2-7
CDR3nt: TGTGCCAGCAGTCCGGCCAGCGTCACGGTCGGGCAGTACTTC
CDR3aa: CASSPASVTVGQYF

v_gene: TRBV5-6
abundance: .
d_gene: .
j_gene: TRBJ1-3
CDR3nt: TGTGCCAGCAGCTTCCCCATGGCTGGAAACACCATATATTTT
CDR3aa: CASSFPMAGNTIYF

v_gene: TRBV19
abundance: once
d_gene: TRBD1
j_gene: TRBJ2-7
CDR3nt: TGTGCCAGTAGTAACCCGGGACAGACCTTATACGAGCAGTACTTC
CDR3aa: CASSNPGQTLYEQYF

v_gene: TRBV20-1
abundance: few
d_gene: .
j_gene: TRBJ2-7
CDR3nt: TGCAGTGCGAGAGATGTTCCCGAGCAGTACTTC
CDR3aa: CSARDVPEQYF

v_gene: TRBV9
abundance: .
d_gene: .
j_gene: TRBJ2-2
CDR3nt: TGTGCCAGCAGCGTGAACACCGGGGAGCTGTTTTTT
CDR3aa: CASSVNTGELFF

v_gene: TRBV10-1
abundance: once
d_gene: .
j_gene: TRBJ2-5
CDR3nt: TGCGCCAGCAGTGAGGGTAGCGGATTCCAAGAGACCCAGTACTTC
CDR3aa: CASSEGSGFQETQYF

v_gene: TRBV10-3
abundance: .
d_gene: .
j_gene: TRBJ2-5
CDR3nt: TGTGCCATCAGGAACAGGGCCCAAGAGACCCAGTACTTC
CDR3aa: CAIRNRAQETQYF

v_gene: TRBV5-4
abundance: .
d_gene: .
j_gene: TRBJ2-2
CDR3nt: TGTGCCAGCAGCCCGGGGCAGGGCAGGAACACCGGGGAGCTGTTTTTT
CDR3aa: CASSPGQGRNTGELFF

v_gene: TRBV10-3
abundance: .
d_gene: TRBD1
j_gene: TRBJ2-7
CDR3nt: TGTGCCATCGCCGGGACAGGGTCCTACGAGCAGTACTTC
CDR3aa: CAIAGTGSYEQYF

v_gene: TRBV10-3
abundance: .
d_gene: .
j_gene: TRBJ2-7
CDR3nt: TGTGCCATCCAGCAGGGTAAAGCCTACGAGCAGTACTTC
CDR3aa: CAIQQGKAYEQYF

v_gene: TRBV7-9
abundance: once
d_gene: .
j_gene: TRBJ2-1
CDR3nt: TGTGCCAGCAGCTTAGATCAAGGGTTCTTTGAGTTCTTC
CDR3aa: CASSLDQGFFEFF

v_gene: TRBV4-2
abundance: .
d_gene: .
j_gene: TRBJ2-5
CDR3nt: TGTGCCAGCAGCCAAGTGGGGGTTGAGACCCAGTACTTC
CDR3aa: CASSQVGVETQYF

v_gene: TRBV6-6
abundance: .
d_gene: .
j_gene: TRBJ1-2
CDR3nt: TGTGCCAGCAGAACCGTCCCCGAAGGCTATGGCTACACCTTC
CDR3aa: CASRTVPEGYGYTF

v_gene: TRBV29-1
abundance: once
d_gene: .
j_gene: TRBJ2-1
CDR3nt: TGCAGCGTTGCTAGGGGTACTAGCCCCTACAATGAGCAGTTCTTC
CDR3aa: CSVARGTSPYNEQFF

v_gene: TRBV5-6
abundance: .
d_gene: .
j_gene: TRBJ2-1
CDR3nt: TGTGCCAGCAGCTTGGACTGGCGGAATGAGCAGTTCTTC
CDR3aa: CASSLDWRNEQFF

v_gene: TRBV6-1
abundance: .
d_gene: TRBD1
j_gene: TRBJ2-2
CDR3nt: TGTGCCAGCAGTAGACAGGGGGCTGACACCGGGGAGCTGTTTTTT
CDR3aa: CASSRQGADTGELFF

v_gene: TRBV5-4
abundance: .
d_gene: TRBD1
j_gene: TRBJ1-2
CDR3nt: TGTGCCATCCGTCGTGACAGGGGATCCTATGGCTACACCTTC
CDR3aa: CAIRRDRGSYGYTF

v_gene: TRBV6-1
abundance: .
d_gene: .
j_gene: TRBJ2-3
CDR3nt: TGTGCCAGCAGTGCCTTAGCGGTTAGCACAGATACGCAGTATTTT
CDR3aa: CASSALAVSTDTQYF

v_gene: TRBV28
abundance: .
d_gene: .
j_gene: TRBJ2-7
CDR3nt: TGTGCCAGCAGTTTAAGGGGGGCTTGGGCTTACGAGCAGTACTTC
CDR3aa: CASSLRGAWAYEQYF

v_gene: TRBV5-4
abundance: .
d_gene: TRBD1
j_gene: TRBJ2-2
CDR3nt: TGTGCCAGCAGCATACGACAGGGGTTGTACACCGGGGAGCTGTTTTTT
CDR3aa: CASSIRQGLYTGELFF

v_gene: TRBV2
abundance: .
d_gene: .
j_gene: TRBJ2-5
CDR3nt: TGTGCCAGCAGTGTCCGTGGGGCAGGGGCAGAGACCCAGTACTTC
CDR3aa: CASSVRGAGAETQYF

v_gene: TRBV27
abundance: .
d_gene: .
j_gene: TRBJ1-2
CDR3nt: TGTGCCAGCAGTTTATCTGGGGTCAGGGGACTCTATGGCTACACCTTC
CDR3aa: CASSLSGVRGLYGYTF

v_gene: TRBV10-3
abundance: .
d_gene: .
j_gene: TRBJ2-3
CDR3nt: TGTGCCATCAGTGAGTCGTCACCGAGCACAGATACGCAGTATTTT
CDR3aa: CAISESSPSTDTQYF

v_gene: TRBV30
abundance: .
d_gene: TRBD1
j_gene: TRBJ1-1
CDR3nt: TGTGCCTGGAAGGTTCTGGCAGGGGGCGTGAACACTGAAGCTTTCTTT
CDR3aa: CAWKVLAGGVNTEAFF

v_gene: TRBV4-2
abundance: .
d_gene: .
j_gene: TRBJ2-6
CDR3nt: TGTGCCAGCAGGGGGGACGCTGGGGCCAACGTCCTGACTTTC
CDR3aa: CASRGDAGANVLTF

v_gene: TRBV5-4
abundance: .
d_gene: .
j_gene: TRBJ1-6
CDR3nt: TGTGCCAGCAGCTTGGAACGGTTTAATTCACCCCTCCACTTT
CDR3aa: CASSLERFNSPLHF

v_gene: TRBV7-2
abundance: many
d_gene: .
j_gene: TRBJ2-7
CDR3nt: TGTGCCAGCAGCTTATTCAGCGTAGGCTCCTACGAGCAGTACTTC
CDR3aa: CASSLFSVGSYEQYF

v_gene: TRBV19
abundance: .
d_gene: .
j_gene: TRBJ1-2
CDR3nt: TGTGCCAGTAGTGCACAGGGTAACTATGGCTACACCTTC
CDR3aa: CASSAQGNYGYTF

v_gene: TRBV6-6
abundance: .
d_gene: .
j_gene: TRBJ1-2
CDR3nt: TGTGCCAGCAGTTACTCGTTGAAAAACTATGGCTACACCTTC
CDR3aa: CASSYSLKNYGYTF

v_gene: TRBV4-2
abundance: once
d_gene: .
j_gene: TRBJ2-2
CDR3nt: TGTGCCAGCAGCCAAGAGGTGGGCCAAGGTGGAGGCACCGGGGAGCTGTTTTTT
CDR3aa: CASSQEVGQGGGTGELFF

v_gene: TRBV11-2
abundance: .
d_gene: .
j_gene: TRBJ2-5
CDR3nt: TGTGCCAGCAGCCGAAGTGGGGGGGAGACCCAGTACTTC
CDR3aa: CASSRSGGETQYF

v_gene: TRBV30
abundance: .
d_gene: TRBD2
j_gene: TRBJ2-7
CDR3nt: TGTGCCTGGAGCCAACTAGCGGGAGGAAAGTACCCGTATTACGAGCAGTACTTC
CDR3aa: CAWSQLAGGKYPYYEQYF

v_gene: TRBV5-1
abundance: .
d_gene: TRBD1
j_gene: TRBJ2-3
CDR3nt: TGCGCCAGCAGCTTGGCCGGGACAGGGGAAATAGATACGCAGTATTTT
CDR3aa: CASSLAGTGEIDTQYF

v_gene: TRBV7-9
abundance: few
d_gene: TRBD1
j_gene: TRBJ2-7
CDR3nt: TGTGCCAGCAGCTTAGACCCGACAGGGTACGAGCAGTACTTC
CDR3aa: CASSLDPTGYEQYF

v_gene: TRBV25-1
abundance: .
d_gene: .
j_gene: TRBJ2-7
CDR3nt: TGTGCCAGCAGTGGACGAGGGAAACAACCCTACGAGCAGTACTTC
CDR3aa: CASSGRGKQPYEQYF

v_gene: TRBV6-5
abundance: .
d_gene: TRBD1
j_gene: TRBJ1-2
CDR3nt: TGTGCCAGCAGTCGAGACAGGGGGGACTACTATGGCTACACCTTC
CDR3aa: CASSRDRGDYYGYTF

v_gene: TRBV30
abundance: once
d_gene: .
j_gene: TRBJ2-5
CDR3nt: TGTGCCTGGAGTGGGACAGCTCAAGAGACCCAGTACTTC
CDR3aa: CAWSGTAQETQYF

v_gene: TRBV11-2
abundance: once
d_gene: .
j_gene: TRBJ2-5
CDR3nt: TGTGCCAGCAGCTTAGATAGGTCGGGGACCCAGTACTTC
CDR3aa: CASSLDRSGTQYF

v_gene: TRBV7-8
abundance: .
d_gene: .
j_gene: TRBJ2-7
CDR3nt: TGTGCCAGCAGCTTATTGGCTCTCCCCTACGAGCAGTACTTC
CDR3aa: CASSLLALPYEQYF

v_gene: TRBV27
abundance: once
d_gene: .
j_gene: TRBJ1-1
CDR3nt: TGTGCCAGCAGTTTATCCAGGAACACTGAAGCTTTCTTT
CDR3aa: CASSLSRNTEAFF

v_gene: TRBV28
abundance: .
d_gene: .
j_gene: TRBJ1-3
CDR3nt: TGTGCCAGCGTGCGATCTGGAAACACCATATATTTT
CDR3aa: CASVRSGNTIYF

v_gene: TRBV6-1
abundance: .
d_gene: TRBD1
j_gene: TRBJ2-2
CDR3nt: TGTGCCAGCTTTCCGGGACAGGGGGCCGGGGAGCTGTTTTTT
CDR3aa: CASFPGQGAGELFF

v_gene: TRBV11-2
abundance: .
d_gene: .
j_gene: TRBJ2-3
CDR3nt: TGTGCCAGCAGCTTAGGGGCAGGGGCCACAGATACGCAGTATTTT
CDR3aa: CASSLGAGATDTQYF

v_gene: TRBV18
abundance: .
d_gene: .
j_gene: TRBJ2-3
CDR3nt: TGTGCCAGCTCACCAGTAGGCGGAGGTCGCACAGATACGCAGTATTTT
CDR3aa: CASSPVGGGRTDTQYF

v_gene: TRBV4-3
abundance: .
d_gene: .
j_gene: TRBJ2-2
CDR3nt: TGCGCCAGCAGCCTTGACAGACCTCCGAACACCGGGGAGCTGTTTTTT
CDR3aa: CASSLDRPPNTGELFF

v_gene: TRBV29-1
abundance: .
d_gene: .
j_gene: TRBJ1-1
CDR3nt: TGCAGCGCCCCCGGCGGGAAGAACACTGAAGCTTTCTTT
CDR3aa: CSAPGGKNTEAFF

v_gene: TRBV11-1
abundance: .
d_gene: .
j_gene: TRBJ2-3
CDR3nt: TGTGCCAGCAGCTTTCTGGCCTTCACAGATACGCAGTATTTT
CDR3aa: CASSFLAFTDTQYF

v_gene: TRBV28
abundance: .
d_gene: TRBD1
j_gene: TRBJ1-2
CDR3nt: TGTGCCAGCAGTTCCATGACAGGGGGTGGCTATGGCTACACCTTC
CDR3aa: CASSSMTGGGYGYTF